This T cell receptor (beta chain) was recovered during a study of shared clonotypes between healthy human individuals. There are 15 residues in the CDR3. Germline loops: CDR1 MNHEY, CDR2 SMNVEV (reference sequence). Trimming removed 3 bases at V and 0 bases at J, with 9 bases between. The method was immunoSEQ multiplex PCR; TCRdb's version includes in-frame clones alone and lacks a portion of them. The data hold about 1 million clones, with approximately 76% observed a single time. Sequenced sample: memory CD4+ T cells sorted from blood. Subset: CD45RA-negative fraction. This sequence originates from a man younger than 35 in good health. V is TRBV27 and J is TRBJ1-5, with D tentatively TRBD1 (6 bases). Here the CDR3 reads CASSFGGASNQPQHF. Here the CDR3 DNA reads TGTGCCAGCAGTTTCGGGGGGGCTAGCAATCAGCCCCAGCATTTT.